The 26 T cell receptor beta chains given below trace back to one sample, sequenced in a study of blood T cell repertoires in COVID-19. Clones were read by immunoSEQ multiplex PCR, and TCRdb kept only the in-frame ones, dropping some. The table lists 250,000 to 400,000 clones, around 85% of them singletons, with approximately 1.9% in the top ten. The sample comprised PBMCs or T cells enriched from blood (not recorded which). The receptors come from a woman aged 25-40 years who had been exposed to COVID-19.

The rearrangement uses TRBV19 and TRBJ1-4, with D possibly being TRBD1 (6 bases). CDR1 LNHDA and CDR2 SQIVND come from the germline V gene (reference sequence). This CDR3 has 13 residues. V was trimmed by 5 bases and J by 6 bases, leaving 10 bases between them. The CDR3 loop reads CASSFYRDEKLFF. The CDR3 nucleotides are TGTGCCAGTAGTTTCTACAGGGATGAAAAACTGTTTTTT.

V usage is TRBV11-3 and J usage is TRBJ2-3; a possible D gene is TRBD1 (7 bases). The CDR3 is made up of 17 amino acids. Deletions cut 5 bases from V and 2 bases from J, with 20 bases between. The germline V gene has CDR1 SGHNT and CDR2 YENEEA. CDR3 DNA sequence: TGTGCCAGCAGCCCGCGACCCGGACAGGACTACACAGATACGCAGTATTTT. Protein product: CASSPRPGQDYTDTQYF.

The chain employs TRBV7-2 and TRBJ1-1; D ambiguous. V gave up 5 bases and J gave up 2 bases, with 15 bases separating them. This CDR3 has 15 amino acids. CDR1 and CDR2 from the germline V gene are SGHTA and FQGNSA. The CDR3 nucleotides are TGTGCCAGCAGCCTCATTCCCGACACAAACACTGAAGCTTTCTTT. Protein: CASSLIPDTNTEAFF.

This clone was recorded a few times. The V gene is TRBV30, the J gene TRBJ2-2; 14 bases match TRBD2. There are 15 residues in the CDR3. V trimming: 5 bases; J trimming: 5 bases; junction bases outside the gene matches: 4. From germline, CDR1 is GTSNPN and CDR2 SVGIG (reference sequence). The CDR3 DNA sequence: TGTGCCTGGGGGACTAGCGGGGGAATAACCGGGGAGCTGTTTTTT. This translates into CAWGTSGGITGELFF. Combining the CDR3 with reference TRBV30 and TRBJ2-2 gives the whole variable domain SQTIHQWPATLVQPVGSPLSLECTVEGTSNPNLYWYRQAAGRGLQLLFYSVGIGQISSEVPQNLSASRPQDRQFILSSKKLLLSDSGFYLCAWGTSGGITGELFFGEGSRLTVL.

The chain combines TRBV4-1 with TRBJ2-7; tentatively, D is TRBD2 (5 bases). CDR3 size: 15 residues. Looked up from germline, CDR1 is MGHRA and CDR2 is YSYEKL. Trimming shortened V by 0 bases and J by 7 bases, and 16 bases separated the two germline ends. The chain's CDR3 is CASSQDLGSAREQYF. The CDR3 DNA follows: TGCGCCAGCAGCCAAGATCTTGGTAGCGCGCGGGAGCAGTACTTC.

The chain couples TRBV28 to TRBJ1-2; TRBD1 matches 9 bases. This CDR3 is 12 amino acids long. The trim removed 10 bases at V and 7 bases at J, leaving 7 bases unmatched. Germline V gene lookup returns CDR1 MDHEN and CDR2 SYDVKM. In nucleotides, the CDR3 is TGTGCCACTACACAGGGGGCTGGTGGCTACACCTTC. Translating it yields CATTQGAGGYTF.

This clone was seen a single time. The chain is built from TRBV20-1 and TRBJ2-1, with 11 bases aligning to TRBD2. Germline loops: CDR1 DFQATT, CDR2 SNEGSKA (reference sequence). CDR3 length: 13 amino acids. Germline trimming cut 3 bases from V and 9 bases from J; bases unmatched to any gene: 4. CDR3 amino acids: CSASTSGRGEQFF. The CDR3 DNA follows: TGCAGTGCTAGTACTAGCGGGAGAGGTGAGCAGTTCTTC.

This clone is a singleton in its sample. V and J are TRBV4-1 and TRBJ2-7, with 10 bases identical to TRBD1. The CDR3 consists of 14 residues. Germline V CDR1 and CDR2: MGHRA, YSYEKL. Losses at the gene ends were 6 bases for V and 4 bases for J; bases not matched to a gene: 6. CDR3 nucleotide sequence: TGCGCCAGCAGGCTAGACAGGGGGCCTTACGAGCAGTACTTC. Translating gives CASRLDRGPYEQYF.

The CDR3 coding sequence is TGTGCCAGCAGCCAAGATAGCCAGCGGGCGTCGAACACCGGGGAGCTGTTTTTT. Translation: CASSQDSQRASNTGELFF. The chain couples TRBV3-1 (or the pseudogene TRBV3-2) to TRBJ2-2, with a weak D call TRBD2 (6 bases). V lost 0 bases and J lost 0, with 14 bases in between. Germline CDR1 reads LGHDT; CDR2 reads YNNKEL (reference sequence). The CDR3 is 18 amino acids.

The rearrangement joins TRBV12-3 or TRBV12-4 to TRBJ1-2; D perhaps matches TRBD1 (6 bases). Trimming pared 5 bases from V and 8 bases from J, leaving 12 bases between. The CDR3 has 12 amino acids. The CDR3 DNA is TGTGCCAGCAGTCAACAGGGCTACGGCTACACCTTC. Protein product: CASSQQGYGYTF.

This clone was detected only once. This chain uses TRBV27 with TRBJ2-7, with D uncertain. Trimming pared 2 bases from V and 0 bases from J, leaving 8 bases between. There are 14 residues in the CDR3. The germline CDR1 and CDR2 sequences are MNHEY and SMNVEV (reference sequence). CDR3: CASSLAPSSYEQYF. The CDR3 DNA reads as TGTGCCAGCAGTTTAGCCCCGAGCTCCTACGAGCAGTACTTC.

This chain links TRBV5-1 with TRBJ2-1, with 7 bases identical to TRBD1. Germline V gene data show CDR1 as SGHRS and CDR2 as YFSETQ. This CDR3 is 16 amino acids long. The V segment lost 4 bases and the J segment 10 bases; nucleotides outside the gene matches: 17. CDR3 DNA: TGCGCCAGCAGCAGGACAGGCCCAACCCCTCCCGACGAGCAGTTCTTC. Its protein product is CASSRTGPTPPDEQFF.

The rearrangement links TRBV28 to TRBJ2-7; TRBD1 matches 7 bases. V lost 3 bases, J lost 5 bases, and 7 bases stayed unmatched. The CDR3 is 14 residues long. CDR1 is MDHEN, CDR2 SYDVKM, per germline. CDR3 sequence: CASSLRGLLDEQYF. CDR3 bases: TGTGCCAGCAGTTTGAGGGGGCTATTGGACGAGCAGTACTTC.

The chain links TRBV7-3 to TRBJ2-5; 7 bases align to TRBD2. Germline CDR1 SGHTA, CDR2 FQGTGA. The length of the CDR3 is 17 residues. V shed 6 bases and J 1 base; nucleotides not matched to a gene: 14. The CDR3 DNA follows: TGTGCCAGCAGTTTGGGGCACGTGGGAGGGACCCAAGAGACCCAGTACTTC. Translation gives CASSLGHVGGTQETQYF. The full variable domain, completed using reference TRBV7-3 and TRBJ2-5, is GAGVSQTPSNKVTEKGKYVELRCDPISGHTALYWYRQSLGQGPEFLIYFQGTGAADDSGLPNDRFFAVRPEGSVSTLKIQRTERGDSAVYLCASSLGHVGGTQETQYFGPGTRLLVL.

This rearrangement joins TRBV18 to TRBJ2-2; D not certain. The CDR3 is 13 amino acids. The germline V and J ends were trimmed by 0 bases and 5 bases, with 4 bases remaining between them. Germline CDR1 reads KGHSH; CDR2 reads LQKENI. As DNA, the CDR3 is TGTGCCAGCTCACCACCGTCGACCGGGGAGCTGTTTTTT. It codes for CASSPPSTGELFF.

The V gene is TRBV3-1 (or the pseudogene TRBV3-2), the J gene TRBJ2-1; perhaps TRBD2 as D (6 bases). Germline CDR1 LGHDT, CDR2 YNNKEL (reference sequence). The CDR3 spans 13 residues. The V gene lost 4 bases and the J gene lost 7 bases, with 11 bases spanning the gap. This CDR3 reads CASSRDLMNEQFF. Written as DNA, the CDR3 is TGTGCCAGCAGCCGGGACTTGATGAATGAGCAGTTCTTC.

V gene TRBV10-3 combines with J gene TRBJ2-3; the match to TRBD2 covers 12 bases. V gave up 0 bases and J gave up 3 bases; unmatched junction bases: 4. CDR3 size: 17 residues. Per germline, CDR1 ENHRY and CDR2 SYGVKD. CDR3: CAISESTSGSRTDTQYF. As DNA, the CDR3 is TGTGCCATCAGTGAGTCGACTAGCGGGAGTAGGACAGATACGCAGTATTTT.

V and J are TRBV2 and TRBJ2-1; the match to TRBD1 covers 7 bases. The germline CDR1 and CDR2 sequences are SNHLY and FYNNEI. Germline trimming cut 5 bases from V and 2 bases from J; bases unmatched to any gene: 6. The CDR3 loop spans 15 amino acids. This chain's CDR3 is CASSQRTGPYNEQFF. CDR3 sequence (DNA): TGTGCCAGCAGTCAGAGGACAGGTCCCTACAATGAGCAGTTCTTC.

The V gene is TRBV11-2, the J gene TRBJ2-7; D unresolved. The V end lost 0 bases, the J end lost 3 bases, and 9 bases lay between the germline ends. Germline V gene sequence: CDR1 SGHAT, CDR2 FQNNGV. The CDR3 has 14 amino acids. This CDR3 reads CASSLEVAGYEQYF. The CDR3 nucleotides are TGTGCCAGCAGCTTAGAGGTGGCTGGCTACGAGCAGTACTTC.

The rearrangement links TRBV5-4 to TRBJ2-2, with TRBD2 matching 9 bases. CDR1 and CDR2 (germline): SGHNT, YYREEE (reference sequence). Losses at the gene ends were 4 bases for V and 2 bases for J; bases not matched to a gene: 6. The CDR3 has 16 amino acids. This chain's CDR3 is CASSLSGGINTGELFF. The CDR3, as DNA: TGTGCCAGCAGCCTGAGCGGGGGGATTAACACCGGGGAGCTGTTTTTT.

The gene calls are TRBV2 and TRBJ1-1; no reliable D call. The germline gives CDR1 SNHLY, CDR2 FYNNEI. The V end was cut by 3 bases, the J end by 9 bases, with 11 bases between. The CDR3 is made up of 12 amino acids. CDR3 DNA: TGTGCCAGCAGTGAGGAGGTAGATCAAGCTTTCTTT. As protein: CASSEEVDQAFF.

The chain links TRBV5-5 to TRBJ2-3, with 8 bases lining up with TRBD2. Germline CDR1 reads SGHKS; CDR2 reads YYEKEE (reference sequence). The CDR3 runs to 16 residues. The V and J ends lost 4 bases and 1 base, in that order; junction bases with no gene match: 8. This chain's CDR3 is CASSTRGAGGTDTQYF. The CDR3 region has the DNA TGTGCCAGCAGCACCCGGGGAGCGGGGGGCACAGATACGCAGTATTTT.

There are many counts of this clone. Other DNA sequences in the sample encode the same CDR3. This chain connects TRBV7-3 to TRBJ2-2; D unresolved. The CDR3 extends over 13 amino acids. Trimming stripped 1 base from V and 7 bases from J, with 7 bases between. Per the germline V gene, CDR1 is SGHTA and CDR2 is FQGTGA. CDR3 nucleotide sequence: TGTGCCAGCAGCTTAAACACGGGCGGGGAGCTGTTTTTT. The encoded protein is CASSLNTGGELFF.

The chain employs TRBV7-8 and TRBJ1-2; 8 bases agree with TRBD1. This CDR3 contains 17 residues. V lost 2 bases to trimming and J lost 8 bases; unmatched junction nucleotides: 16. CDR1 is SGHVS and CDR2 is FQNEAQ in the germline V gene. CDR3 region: CASSLRRDRPMTDGYTF. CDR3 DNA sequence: TGTGCCAGCAGCTTAAGGAGGGACAGGCCAATGACGGACGGCTACACCTTC.

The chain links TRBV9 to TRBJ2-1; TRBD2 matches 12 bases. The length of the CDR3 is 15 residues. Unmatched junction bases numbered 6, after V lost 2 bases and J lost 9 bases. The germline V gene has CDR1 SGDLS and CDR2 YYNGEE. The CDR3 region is CASSVLAGGLGEQFF. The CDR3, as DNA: TGTGCCAGCAGCGTCCTAGCGGGGGGGCTAGGTGAGCAGTTCTTC. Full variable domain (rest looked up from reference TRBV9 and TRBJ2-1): DSGVTQTPKHLITATGQRVTLRCSPRSGDLSVYWYQQSLDQGLQFLIQYYNGEERAKGNILERFSAQQFPDLHSELNLSSLELGDSALYFCASSVLAGGLGEQFFGPGTRLTVL.

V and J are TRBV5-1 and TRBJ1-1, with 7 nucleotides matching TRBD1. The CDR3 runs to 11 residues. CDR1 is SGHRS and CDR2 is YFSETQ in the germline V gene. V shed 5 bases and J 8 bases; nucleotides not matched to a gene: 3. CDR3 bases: TGCGCCAGCAGGGAGGGACAGGAAGCTTTCTTT. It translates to CASREGQEAFF.